The 20 T cell receptor beta chains reported below all come from one sample, sequenced in a study of shared clonotypes between healthy human individuals. Sequencing was performed with immunoSEQ multiplex PCR; in TCRdb, only in-frame clones are kept and a portion is missing. The data show roughly 650,000 clones, about 96% seen once. What was sequenced was naive CD4+ T cells sorted from blood. Subset defined: CD45RA+ positively selected. These receptors were taken from a woman aged 25 to 39 in good health.

The V call is TRBV6-1, the J call TRBJ2-5; possible D gene TRBD1, 6 bases. Trimming cost V 2 bases and J 5 bases, with 15 bases left between them. The germline V gene encodes CDR1 MNHNS and CDR2 SASEGT. The length of the CDR3 is 15 residues. The CDR3 bases are TGTGCCAGCAGTGAATGGTCAGGGGTACGGGAGACCCAGTACTTC. Protein product: CASSEWSGVRETQYF.

This sequence joins TRBV6-6 and TRBJ2-7; perhaps TRBD2 as D (6 bases). The germline V and J ends were trimmed by 3 bases and 0 bases, with 12 bases remaining between them. The length of the CDR3 is 15 residues. CDR1 and CDR2 (germline): MNHNY, SVGAGI (reference sequence). The CDR3 reads CASSYSGSSSYEQYF. The CDR3 DNA reads as TGTGCCAGCAGTTATAGCGGATCGAGCTCCTACGAGCAGTACTTC.

This clone has just one count. The genes are TRBV2 and TRBJ2-2; D ambiguous. This CDR3 region has 13 residues. With 3 bases removed from V and 5 bases from J, the gap between germline ends came to 7 bases. Germline values: CDR1 SNHLY, CDR2 FYNNEI. The CDR3 spells CASSEIGTGELFF. The CDR3 bases are TGTGCCAGCAGTGAGATTGGGACCGGGGAGCTGTTTTTT.

This chain joins TRBV29-1 and TRBJ1-1, with a weak D call TRBD1 (5 bases). CDR1 and CDR2 from the germline V gene are SQVTM and ANQGSEA. The CDR3 totals 11 residues. The germline V and J ends were trimmed by 6 bases and 8 bases, with 13 bases remaining between them. The CDR3 DNA follows: TGCAGCGTCGGGGGTTGGGGAGAAGCTTTCTTT. Its protein product is CSVGGWGEAFF.

The chain joins TRBV4-1 to TRBJ2-3; 7 bases agree with TRBD2. Germline assignment: CDR1 MGHRA and CDR2 YSYEKL. V shed 8 bases and J 4 bases; nucleotides not matched to a gene: 12. This CDR3 has 15 amino acids. Written as DNA, the CDR3 is TGCGCCAGCGCACGTTCAGTCGCGGGAGCAGATACGCAGTATTTT. This sequence encodes CASARSVAGADTQYF.

This clone was seen a single time. CDR3 sequence (DNA): TGTGCCAGCAGTGAGCCGGGACTACCGGCGGCCCACGAGCAGTACTTC. This sequence encodes CASSEPGLPAAHEQYF. The V gene is TRBV2, the J gene TRBJ2-7; TRBD2 aligns across 7 bases. V gave up 3 bases and J gave up 5 bases; unmatched junction bases: 13. CDR1 is SNHLY and CDR2 is FYNNEI in the germline V gene. This CDR3 spans 16 amino acids.

V usage is TRBV2 and J usage is TRBJ2-1; D is ambiguous. CDR1 and CDR2 from the germline V gene are SNHLY and FYNNEI. V lost 6 bases, J lost 6 bases, and 6 bases lay in between. This CDR3 is built from 11 residues. The CDR3, as DNA: TGTGCCAGCAGCTTCCCCAATGAGCAGTTCTTC. Protein product: CASSFPNEQFF.

The V call is TRBV6-1, the J call TRBJ1-2; D call uncertain. Germline CDR1 reads MNHNS; CDR2 reads SASEGT. Trimming pared 7 bases from V and 3 bases from J, leaving 18 bases between. CDR3 size: 15 residues. The CDR3: CASIESLWRDYGYTF. The DNA for the CDR3 is TGTGCCAGCATCGAATCACTTTGGCGGGACTATGGCTACACCTTC.

The rearrangement links TRBV5-1 to TRBJ2-2; D is ambiguous. CDR3 size: 16 residues. V dropped 3 bases and J dropped 4 bases, with 16 bases sitting between them. Germline V gene lookup returns CDR1 SGHRS and CDR2 YFSETQ. As DNA, the CDR3 is TGCGCCAGCAGCTCAGCCCCGACATCCTCCACCGGGGAGCTGTTTTTT. Its translation: CASSSAPTSSTGELFF.

CDR3 residues: CASSLDRVRDTQYF. CDR3 nucleotides: TGTGCCAGCAGCTTGGACAGGGTGAGAGATACGCAGTATTTT. The rearrangement links TRBV11-2 to TRBJ2-3; 8 bases align to TRBD1. Trimming at V came to 3 bases and at J to 5 bases, leaving 4 bases not matched to a gene. Germline V gene data show CDR1 as SGHAT and CDR2 as FQNNGV. The CDR3 runs 14 residues.

CDR3 nucleotide sequence: TGTGCCAGCAGTTATATGGGACGTCGAGAGCAGTACTTC. Protein: CASSYMGRREQYF. The V call is TRBV6-5, the J call TRBJ2-7; tentatively, D is TRBD1 or TRBD2 (5 bases each). Per the germline V gene, CDR1 is MNHEY and CDR2 is SVGAGI. This CDR3 contains 13 residues. V lost 3 bases and J lost 7, with 13 bases in between.

The chain couples TRBV28 to TRBJ2-1; no definite D call. Trimming stripped 3 bases from V and 9 bases from J, with 18 bases between. CDR1 is MDHEN, CDR2 SYDVKM, per germline. This CDR3 has 15 residues. In DNA form, the CDR3 reads TGTGCCAGCAGTTTCTGGGGAAAAAAAGTTGGTGAGCAGTTCTTC. Amino acids: CASSFWGKKVGEQFF.

This chain links TRBV7-9 with TRBJ2-1; 7 nucleotides agree with TRBD2. Per the germline V gene, CDR1 is SEHNR and CDR2 is FQNEAQ (reference sequence). Trimming removed 5 bases from V and 4 bases from J; junction bases left unmatched: 8. The CDR3 loop spans 15 amino acids. The CDR3: CASSPTSAEYNEQFF. CDR3 coding DNA: TGTGCCAGCAGCCCTACTAGCGCCGAATACAATGAGCAGTTCTTC.

This chain uses TRBV6-5 with TRBJ2-1; tentatively, D is TRBD2 (5 bases). The germline V gene encodes CDR1 MNHEY and CDR2 SVGAGI. The length of the CDR3 is 14 residues. Trimming removed 10 bases from V and 0 bases from J, with 13 bases in between. The CDR3 coding sequence is TGTGCCACAAAACCCCGGGACTCCTACAATGAGCAGTTCTTC. Its protein is CATKPRDSYNEQFF.

A few counts support this clone. CDR3 sequence reads: CASSSQGFVTEAFF. CDR3 coding DNA: TGTGCCAGCAGCTCACAGGGTTTTGTCACTGAAGCTTTCTTT. The J gene is TRBJ1-1, the V gene TRBV7-9, with TRBD1 as a possible D gene (6 bases). CDR1 is SEHNR and CDR2 is FQNEAQ in the germline V gene (reference sequence). The CDR3 contains 14 residues. V was trimmed by 4 bases and J by 4 bases, leaving 13 bases between them.

The chain joins TRBV28 to TRBJ2-5; 8 bases agree with TRBD2. The J call is uncertain, as TRBJ2-7 better fits the DNA end. Germline CDR1 is MDHEN and CDR2 is SYDVKM. This CDR3 has 14 amino acids. This CDR3 is CASSRSGSTYEQYF. For the CDR3, the DNA is TGTGCCAGCAGCAGAAGCGGGAGTACGTACGAGCAGTACTTC.

This chain connects TRBV7-2 to TRBJ1-1; possibly TRBD1 for D (5 bases). The V gene lost 1 base and the J gene lost 4 bases, with 13 bases spanning the gap. CDR1 is SGHTA and CDR2 is FQGNSA in the germline V gene. This CDR3 is built from 15 residues. The chain's CDR3 is CASSLVGGSGTEAFF. The CDR3 DNA sequence: TGTGCCAGCAGCTTAGTGGGGGGATCGGGCACTGAAGCTTTCTTT.

The genes are TRBV5-6 and TRBJ2-7; D possibly corresponds to TRBD1 (6 bases). The germline V gene encodes CDR1 SGHDT and CDR2 YYEEEE. The CDR3 is 14 amino acids. V was shortened by 1 base and J by 6 bases, with 14 bases between the two germline ends. CDR3 DNA sequence: TGTGCCAGCAGCTTGCCAGGGGATCCTGGCGAGCAGTACTTC. It codes for CASSLPGDPGEQYF.

This chain connects TRBV28 to TRBJ2-1, with 8 bases aligning to TRBD2. With V trimmed by 6 bases and J by 5 bases, 12 bases remained unmatched. This CDR3 contains 16 residues. CDR1 MDHEN and CDR2 SYDVKM come from the germline V gene. The CDR3 region is CASSRPGLGKNNEQFF. The CDR3 DNA reads as TGTGCCAGCAGCCGTCCGGGACTAGGGAAAAACAATGAGCAGTTCTTC.

This chain connects TRBV1 to TRBJ2-7; the tabulated D call, TRBD2, remains unverified against the DNA. TRBV1 is annotated as a pseudogene. The CDR3 spans 20 residues. The CDR3 DNA reads TGCACCAGCAGCCAAGAAAGAGCGGGAGGGTCGAGAGTAACTTCCGACGAGCAGTACTTC. This sequence encodes CTSSQERAGGSRVTSDEQYF.